A selection of T cell receptor beta chains follows, all from one sample in a study of blood T cell repertoires in COVID-19. This table comes from immunoSEQ multiplex PCR, and its TCRdb copy is limited to in-frame clones, with some not included. The data show 120,000 or so clones, roughly 69% seen once. The sample comprised peripheral blood. The source of these receptors is a woman in her 70s with acute or convalescent COVID-19. The conserved cysteine and the conserved F or W are not part of the CDR3 here. The order of the fields is V gene, J gene, CDR3 protein.

v_gene: TRBV27
j_gene: TRBJ2-5
CDR3aa: ASRETGRETQY

v_gene: TRBV10-3
j_gene: TRBJ2-2
CDR3aa: AVRGTSGSPRSGELF

v_gene: TRBV2
j_gene: TRBJ1-1
CDR3aa: ASDGDFNTEAF

v_gene: TRBV5-1
j_gene: TRBJ1-1
CDR3aa: ASKPLQGNTEAF

v_gene: TRBV10-3
j_gene: TRBJ2-1
CDR3aa: AIRGDSYYNEQF

v_gene: TRBV11-2
j_gene: TRBJ1-2
CDR3aa: ASSLRNRGRVHGYT

v_gene: TRBV2
j_gene: TRBJ2-2
CDR3aa: ASSVAGGFTGELF

v_gene: TRBV29-1
j_gene: TRBJ1-2
CDR3aa: SVLNYDSYGYT

v_gene: TRBV30
j_gene: TRBJ2-1
CDR3aa: AWSVGQAQF

v_gene: TRBV6-6
j_gene: TRBJ2-7
CDR3aa: ASSRGTSVSYEQY

v_gene: TRBV9
j_gene: TRBJ2-7
CDR3aa: ASSHRDSSYEQY

v_gene: TRBV28
j_gene: TRBJ2-1
CDR3aa: ASSLGQNYNEQF

v_gene: TRBV29-1
j_gene: TRBJ2-7
CDR3aa: SVGGTRGRGSSYEQY

v_gene: TRBV28
j_gene: TRBJ2-7
CDR3aa: ASSFNVAFSYEQY

v_gene: TRBV19
j_gene: TRBJ2-3
CDR3aa: ASSTGDDTQY

v_gene: TRBV11-2
j_gene: TRBJ2-7
CDR3aa: ASSSESQVLTYEQY

v_gene: TRBV24-1
j_gene: TRBJ2-5
CDR3aa: ATSDFRSPETQY

v_gene: TRBV5-8
j_gene: TRBJ2-7
CDR3aa: ASTYWDRGYEQY

v_gene: TRBV10-2
j_gene: TRBJ1-1
CDR3aa: ASSESSGGRFWSAF

v_gene: TRBV5-1
j_gene: TRBJ1-1
CDR3aa: ASSPTDRVTEAF

v_gene: TRBV6-4
j_gene: TRBJ2-1
CDR3aa: ASSQQGNYNEQF

v_gene: TRBV4-3
j_gene: TRBJ1-1
CDR3aa: ASSQEPGHPNTEAF

v_gene: TRBV9
j_gene: TRBJ1-2
CDR3aa: ASSLGGQGYGYT

v_gene: TRBV12-5
j_gene: TRBJ2-1
CDR3aa: ASGPWRGPSYNEQF

v_gene: TRBV21-1
j_gene: TRBJ2-7
CDR3aa: ASSARTSGSEQY

v_gene: TRBV5-1
j_gene: TRBJ1-2
CDR3aa: ASSLAPGQGYGYT